The 3 T cell receptor beta chains listed next were all sequenced from one sample in a study of T-cell reconstitution after alpha-beta-depleted transplantation in children. The TCRbeta library incorporated unique molecular identifiers. From the PCR reads, TCRdb called clonotypes with MiXCR, one entry per CDR3 protein. The table has about 690,000 distinct CDR3 sequences, around a sixth seen once. The sequenced sample was PBMCs from the stem cell graft donor, obtained from the stem cell graft. Receptors originate from a human donor who donated a stem cell graft to a child with acute myeloid leukemia.

V is TRBV7-2 and J is TRBJ1-1, with D hard to call. This CDR3 is built from 13 residues. Deletions cut 1 base from V and 8 bases from J, with 11 bases between. CDR1 and CDR2 (germline): SGHTA, FQGNSA. The CDR3 reads CASSLGVGQEAFF. CDR3 nucleotides: TGTGCCAGCAGCTTAGGGGTAGGGCAGGAAGCTTTCTTT.

This clonotype has a count of ten or more. The chain couples TRBV6-5 to TRBJ1-5; D possibly corresponds to TRBD1 (5 bases). The CDR3 loop spans 13 amino acids. Looked up from germline, CDR1 is MNHEY and CDR2 is SVGAGI. Between the trimmed V and J ends, which lost 4 bases and 5 bases, there was a span of 9 bases. Here the CDR3 reads CASSSREDQPQHF. CDR3 in DNA: TGTGCCAGCAGTTCCAGGGAGGATCAGCCCCAGCATTTT.

This sequence joins TRBV10-3 and TRBJ2-7; D is unresolved. The CDR3 is made up of 11 amino acids. V dropped 4 bases and J dropped 3 bases, with 4 bases sitting between them. CDR1 is ENHRY and CDR2 is SYGVKD in the germline V gene. CDR3 bases: TGTGCCATCAGTGGGGGCTACGAGCAGTACTTC. Its translation is CAISGGYEQYF.